This T cell receptor beta chain is from a study of shared clonotypes between healthy human individuals. CDR1 is SGHTA, CDR2 FQGNSA, per germline. With 5 bases removed from V and 4 bases from J, the gap between germline ends came to 13 bases. This CDR3 contains 14 residues. The data were produced by immunoSEQ multiplex PCR, yet TCRdb's version contains in-frame clones alone and is incomplete. The table shows over a million clones, with roughly 80% occurring only once. The clonotype was recovered from a young man in good health. The sequenced sample was memory CD4+ T cells sorted from blood. The subset here: CD45RA-negative fraction. The chain recombines TRBV7-2 with TRBJ2-3; no clear D gene. CDR3 nucleotides: TGTGCCAGCAGCCGCCCCGGCGCCTCAGATACGCAGTATTTT. Translation: CASSRPGASDTQYF.